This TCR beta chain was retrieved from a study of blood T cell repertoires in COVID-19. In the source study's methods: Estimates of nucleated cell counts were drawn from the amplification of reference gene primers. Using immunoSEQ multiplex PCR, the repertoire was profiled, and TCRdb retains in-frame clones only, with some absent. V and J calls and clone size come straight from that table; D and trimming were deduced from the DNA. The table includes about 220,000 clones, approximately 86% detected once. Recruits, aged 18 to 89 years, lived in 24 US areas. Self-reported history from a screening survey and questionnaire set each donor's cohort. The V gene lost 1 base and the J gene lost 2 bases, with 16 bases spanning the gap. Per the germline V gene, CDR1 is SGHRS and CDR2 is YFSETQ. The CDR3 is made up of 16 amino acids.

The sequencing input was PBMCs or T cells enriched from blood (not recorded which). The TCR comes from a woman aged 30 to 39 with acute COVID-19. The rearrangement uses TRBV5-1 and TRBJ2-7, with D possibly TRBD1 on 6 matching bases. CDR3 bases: TGCGCCAGCAGCTTGTCCCGACAGGAGCAGACCTACGAGCAGTACTTC. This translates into CASSLSRQEQTYEQYF.